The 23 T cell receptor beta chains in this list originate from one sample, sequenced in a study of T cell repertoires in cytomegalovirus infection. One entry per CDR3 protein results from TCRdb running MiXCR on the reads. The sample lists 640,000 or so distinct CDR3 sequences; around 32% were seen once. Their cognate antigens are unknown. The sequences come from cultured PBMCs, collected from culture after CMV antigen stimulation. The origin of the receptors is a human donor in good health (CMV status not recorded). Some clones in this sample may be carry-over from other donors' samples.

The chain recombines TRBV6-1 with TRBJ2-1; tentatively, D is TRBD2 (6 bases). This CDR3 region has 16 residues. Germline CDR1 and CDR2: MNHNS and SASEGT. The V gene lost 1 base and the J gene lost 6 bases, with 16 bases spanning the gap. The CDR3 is CASSEDRLALSNEQFF. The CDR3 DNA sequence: TGTGCCAGCAGTGAAGATAGGCTAGCGCTCAGCAATGAGCAGTTCTTC.

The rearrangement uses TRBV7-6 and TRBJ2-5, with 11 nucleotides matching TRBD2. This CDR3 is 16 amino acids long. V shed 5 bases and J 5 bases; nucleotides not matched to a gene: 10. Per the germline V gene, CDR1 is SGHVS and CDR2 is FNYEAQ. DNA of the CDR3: TGTGCCAGCAGCCCAGAATTTAGCGGGAGGGTCGAGACCCAGTACTTC. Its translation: CASSPEFSGRVETQYF.

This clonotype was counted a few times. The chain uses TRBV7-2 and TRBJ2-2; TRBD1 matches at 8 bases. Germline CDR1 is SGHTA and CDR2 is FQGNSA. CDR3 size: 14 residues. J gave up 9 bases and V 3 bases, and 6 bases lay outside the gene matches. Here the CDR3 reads CASSFQGALRELFF. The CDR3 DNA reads TGTGCCAGCAGCTTTCAGGGGGCGCTTAGGGAGCTGTTTTTT. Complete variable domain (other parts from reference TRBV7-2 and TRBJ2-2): GAGVSQSPSNKVTEKGKDVELRCDPISGHTALYWYRQSLGQGLEFLIYFQGNSAPDKSGLPSDRFSAERTGGSVSTLTIQRTQQEDSAVYLCASSFQGALRELFFGEGSRLTVL.

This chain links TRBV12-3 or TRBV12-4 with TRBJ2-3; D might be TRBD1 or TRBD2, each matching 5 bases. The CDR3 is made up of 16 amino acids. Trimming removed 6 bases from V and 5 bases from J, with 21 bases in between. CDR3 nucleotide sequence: TGTGCCAGCAGCCTCAATTTCGGGGCCAACCTAGATACGCAGTATTTT. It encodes CASSLNFGANLDTQYF.

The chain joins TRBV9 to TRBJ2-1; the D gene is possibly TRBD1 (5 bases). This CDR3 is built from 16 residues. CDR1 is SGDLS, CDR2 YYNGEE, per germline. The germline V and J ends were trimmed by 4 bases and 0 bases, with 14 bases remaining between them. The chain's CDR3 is CASSPSGDSSYNEQFF. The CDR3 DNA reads TGTGCCAGCAGCCCCTCGGGCGACAGCTCCTACAATGAGCAGTTCTTC. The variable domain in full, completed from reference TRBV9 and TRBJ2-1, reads DSGVTQTPKHLITATGQRVTLRCSPRSGDLSVYWYQQSLDQGLQFLIQYYNGEERAKGNILERFSAQQFPDLHSELNLSSLELGDSALYFCASSPSGDSSYNEQFFGPGTRLTVL.

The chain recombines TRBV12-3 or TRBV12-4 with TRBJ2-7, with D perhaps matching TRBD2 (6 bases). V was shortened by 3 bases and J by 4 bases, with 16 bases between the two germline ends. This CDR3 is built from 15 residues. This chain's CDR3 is CASSFPGTAGYEQYF. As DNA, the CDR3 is TGTGCCAGCAGTTTCCCTGGGACTGCGGGGTACGAGCAGTACTTC.

The CDR3 loop reads CASSAVRGYNEQFF. The DNA of the CDR3 is TGTGCCAGCAGCGCAGTGAGGGGGTACAATGAGCAGTTCTTC. This chain uses TRBV6-5 with TRBJ2-1; D is perhaps TRBD1 (6 bases). The germline V gene encodes CDR1 MNHEY and CDR2 SVGAGI. The CDR3 sequence is 14 residues long. Trimming shortened V by 6 bases and J by 4 bases, and 13 bases separated the two germline ends.

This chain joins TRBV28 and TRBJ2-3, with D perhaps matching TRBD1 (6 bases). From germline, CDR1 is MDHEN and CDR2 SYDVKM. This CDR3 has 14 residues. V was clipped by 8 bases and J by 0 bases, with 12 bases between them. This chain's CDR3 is CASQRTASTDTQYF. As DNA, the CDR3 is TGTGCCAGCCAAAGGACAGCTAGCACAGATACGCAGTATTTT.

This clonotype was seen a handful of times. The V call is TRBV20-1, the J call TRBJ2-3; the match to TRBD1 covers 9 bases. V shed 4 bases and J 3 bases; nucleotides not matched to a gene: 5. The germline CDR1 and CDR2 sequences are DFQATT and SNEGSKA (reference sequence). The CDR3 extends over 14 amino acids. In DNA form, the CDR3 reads TGCAGTGCTAACGACAGGGGGGGAACAGATACGCAGTATTTT. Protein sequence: CSANDRGGTDTQYF.

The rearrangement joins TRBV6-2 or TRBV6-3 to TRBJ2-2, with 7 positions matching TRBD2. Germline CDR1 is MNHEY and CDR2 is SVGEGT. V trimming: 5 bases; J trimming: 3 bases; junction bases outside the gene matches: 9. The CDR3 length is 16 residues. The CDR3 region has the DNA TGTGCCAGCAGTACCCGACTAGCTTGGGACACCGGGGAGCTGTTTTTT. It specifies CASSTRLAWDTGELFF.

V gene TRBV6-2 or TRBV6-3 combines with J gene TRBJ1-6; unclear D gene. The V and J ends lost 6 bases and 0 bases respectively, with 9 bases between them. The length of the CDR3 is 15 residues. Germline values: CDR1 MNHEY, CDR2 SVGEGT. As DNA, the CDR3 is TGTGCCAGCAGGGAGACGAGCTCCTATAATTCACCCCTCCACTTT. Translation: CASRETSSYNSPLHF.

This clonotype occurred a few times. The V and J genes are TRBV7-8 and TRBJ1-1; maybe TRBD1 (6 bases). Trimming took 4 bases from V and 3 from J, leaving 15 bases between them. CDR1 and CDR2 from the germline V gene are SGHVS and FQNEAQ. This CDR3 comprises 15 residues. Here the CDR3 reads CASSSLQGGDTEAFF. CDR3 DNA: TGTGCCAGCAGCTCACTACAGGGAGGTGACACTGAAGCTTTCTTT.

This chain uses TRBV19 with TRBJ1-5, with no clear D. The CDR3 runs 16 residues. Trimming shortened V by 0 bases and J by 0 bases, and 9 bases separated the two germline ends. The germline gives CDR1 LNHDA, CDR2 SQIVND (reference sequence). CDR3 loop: CASSIDGTNSNQPQHF. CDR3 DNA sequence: TGTGCCAGTAGTATAGATGGCACAAATAGCAATCAGCCCCAGCATTTT.

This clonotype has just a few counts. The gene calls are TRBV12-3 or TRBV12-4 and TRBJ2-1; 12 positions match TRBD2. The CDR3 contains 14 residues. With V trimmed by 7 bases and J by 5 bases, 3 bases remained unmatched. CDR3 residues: CASTWTSGDNEQFF. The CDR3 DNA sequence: TGTGCCAGCACCTGGACTAGCGGGGACAATGAGCAGTTCTTC.

The CDR3 is CASRGRGSTDTQYF. As DNA, the CDR3 is TGTGCCAGCCGAGGCAGGGGCAGCACAGATACGCAGTATTTT. The chain couples TRBV6-2 or TRBV6-3 to TRBJ2-3, with a possible D match to TRBD1 (6 bases). The CDR3 has 14 residues. Trimming took off 8 bases at V and 0 bases at J, with 12 bases between the two ends. In germline, CDR1 is MNHEY, CDR2 SVGEGT.

The CDR3 loop is CASSLEGHGGETQYF. The CDR3 DNA follows: TGTGCCAGCAGCTTAGAAGGACACGGAGGGGAGACCCAGTACTTC. The genes are TRBV7-9 and TRBJ2-5, with D maybe TRBD2 (6 bases). Per germline, CDR1 SEHNR and CDR2 FQNEAQ (reference sequence). V lost 1 base and J 5 bases, leaving 14 bases between the germline ends. The CDR3 has 15 amino acids.

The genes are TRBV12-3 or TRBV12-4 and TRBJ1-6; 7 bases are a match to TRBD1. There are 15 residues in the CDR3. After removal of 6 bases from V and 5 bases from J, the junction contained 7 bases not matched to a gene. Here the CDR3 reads CASRSPGQHNSPLHF. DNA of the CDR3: TGTGCCAGCAGAAGCCCGGGACAGCATAATTCACCCCTCCACTTT.

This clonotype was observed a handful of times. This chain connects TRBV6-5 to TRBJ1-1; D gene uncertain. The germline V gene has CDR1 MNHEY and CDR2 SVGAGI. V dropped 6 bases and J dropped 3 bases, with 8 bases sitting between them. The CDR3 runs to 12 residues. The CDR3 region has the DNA TGTGCCAGCAGACGAGAGTACACTGAAGCTTTCTTT. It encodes CASRREYTEAFF.

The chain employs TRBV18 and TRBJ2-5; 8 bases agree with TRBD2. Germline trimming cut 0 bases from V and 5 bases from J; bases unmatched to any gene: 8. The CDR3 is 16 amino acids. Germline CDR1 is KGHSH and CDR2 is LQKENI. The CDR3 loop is CASSPPKTSEGETQYF. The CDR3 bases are TGTGCCAGCTCACCACCGAAGACTAGCGAAGGGGAGACCCAGTACTTC.

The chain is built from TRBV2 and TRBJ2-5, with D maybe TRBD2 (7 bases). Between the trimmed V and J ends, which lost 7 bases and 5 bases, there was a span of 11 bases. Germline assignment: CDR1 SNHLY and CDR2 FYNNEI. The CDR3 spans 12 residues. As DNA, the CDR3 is TGTGCCAGCAAGAAGGGGGGGGAGACCCAGTACTTC. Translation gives CASKKGGETQYF.

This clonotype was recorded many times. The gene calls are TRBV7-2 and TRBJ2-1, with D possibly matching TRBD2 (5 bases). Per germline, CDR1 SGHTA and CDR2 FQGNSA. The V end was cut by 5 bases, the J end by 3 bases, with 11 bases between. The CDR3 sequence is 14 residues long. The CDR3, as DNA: TGTGCCAGCAGCGTGAGCGGATACTACAATGAGCAGTTCTTC. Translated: CASSVSGYYNEQFF.

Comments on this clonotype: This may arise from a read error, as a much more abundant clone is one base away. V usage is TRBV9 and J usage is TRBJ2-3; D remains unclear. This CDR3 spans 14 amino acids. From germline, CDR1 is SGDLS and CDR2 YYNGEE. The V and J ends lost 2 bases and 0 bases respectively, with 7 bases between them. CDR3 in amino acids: CASSVITSTDTQYF. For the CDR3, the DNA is TGTGCCAGCAGCGTCATCACTAGCACAGATACGCAGTATTTT.

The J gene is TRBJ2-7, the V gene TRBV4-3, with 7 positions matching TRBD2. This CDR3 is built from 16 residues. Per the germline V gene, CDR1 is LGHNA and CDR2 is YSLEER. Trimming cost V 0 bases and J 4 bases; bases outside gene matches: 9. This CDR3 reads CASSQDRTGGWYEQYF. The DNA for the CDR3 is TGCGCCAGCAGCCAAGATCGGACGGGAGGATGGTACGAGCAGTACTTC.